Following are 21 T cell receptor beta chains from one sample sequenced in a study of spatial heterogeneity in lung cancer. Study results and caveats: For expanded intratumoral alpha and beta TCRs, counts tracked tumor mutation counts.

TCRdb re-derived calls from the 5' RACE reads in MiXCR, one entry per CDR3 protein. The repertoire includes 10,000 to 15,000 distinct CDR3 sequences, around 6.3% of them detected once, and around 3.5% sits in the top ten. What these receptors recognize is not known. Regarding time point: sample taken at primary tumor resection. Material: lung tumor tissue, obtained at surgery. These receptors all come from a female donor with early-stage non-small cell lung cancer.

This clonotype is labeled medium-sized (0.01 to 0.1%). The chain employs TRBV29-1 and TRBJ1-1, with D tentatively TRBD1 (6 bases). CDR3 length: 14 amino acids. Deletions cut 7 bases from V and 0 bases from J, with 15 bases between. The germline CDR1 and CDR2 sequences are SQVTM and ANQGSEA. CDR3 sequence: CSARGRGLNTEAFF. In nucleotides, the CDR3 is TGCAGCGCGAGAGGTCGGGGGCTGAACACTGAAGCTTTCTTT.

This clonotype is classed as medium-sized. DNA of the CDR3: TGTGCCAGCAGGGGGACAGGGGGCACTGAAGCTTTCTTT. Translated: CASRGTGGTEAFF. The chain is built from TRBV12-3 or TRBV12-4 and TRBJ1-1; TRBD1 aligns across 11 bases. V shed 6 bases, J shed 4 bases, and the junction held 1 base outside the gene matches. CDR3 length equals 13 residues.

The chain couples TRBV10-2 to TRBJ2-3, with 9 bases identical to TRBD2. The junction had 3 bases not matched to a gene; V was cut back by 5 bases and J by 0 bases. This CDR3 has 15 residues. Germline CDR1 reads WSHSY; CDR2 reads SAAADI. CDR3 in amino acids: CASSSRGGSTDTQYF. DNA of the CDR3: TGCGCCAGCAGTTCGCGGGGGGGCAGCACAGATACGCAGTATTTT.

The sample holds many counts of this clonotype. The chain couples TRBV5-1 to TRBJ2-7; 7 bases are shared with TRBD1. This CDR3 has 16 residues. The V gene end was trimmed by 0 bases and the J gene end by 3 bases; junction bases not matched to a gene: 9. Germline CDR1 is SGHRS and CDR2 is YFSETQ. The chain's CDR3 is CASSLGPRDRDYEQYF. CDR3 DNA: TGCGCCAGCAGCTTGGGGCCCCGGGACAGAGACTACGAGCAGTACTTC.

In its sample, this clonotype ranks as medium-sized. The V and J genes are TRBV14 and TRBJ2-3, with TRBD1 as a possible D gene (5 bases). Trimming took off 1 base at V and 2 bases at J, with 16 bases between the two ends. CDR3 length equals 17 residues. The V gene's germline CDR1 is SGHDN and CDR2 FVKESK. The CDR3 sequence: CASSQGPGPFATDTQYF. CDR3 DNA sequence: TGTGCCAGCAGCCAAGGTCCAGGGCCCTTCGCCACAGATACGCAGTATTTT.

This clonotype appeared many times. This rearrangement joins TRBV28 to TRBJ2-4; 7 positions match TRBD2. From germline, CDR1 is MDHEN and CDR2 SYDVKM. The CDR3 is made up of 14 amino acids. Losses at the gene ends were 7 bases for V and 4 bases for J; bases not matched to a gene: 7. CDR3 DNA sequence: TGTGCCAGCAATAATCAGCGGGGTAAAAACATTCAGTACTTC. Translation gives CASNNQRGKNIQYF.

This clonotype has at least ten counts. The chain has TRBV2 and TRBJ1-2, with no clear D. Germline CDR1 is SNHLY and CDR2 is FYNNEI. V was pared by 6 bases and J by 5 bases, with 10 bases between. The CDR3 contains 12 residues. The CDR3 protein is CASSEGSYGYTF. The CDR3, as DNA: TGTGCCAGCAGCGAGGGATCTTATGGCTACACCTTC.

This clonotype was detected ten times or more. This chain joins TRBV20-1 and TRBJ1-1, with TRBD1 matching over 10 bases. Per germline, CDR1 DFQATT and CDR2 SNEGSKA (reference sequence). This CDR3 comprises 14 residues. V lost 3 bases, J lost 6 bases, and 7 bases stayed unmatched. This CDR3 reads CSARRTGGSAEAFF. The CDR3, as DNA: TGCAGTGCTAGGCGGACAGGGGGTAGCGCTGAAGCTTTCTTT.

This clonotype appeared many times. This chain joins TRBV28 and TRBJ2-2; D remains unclear. V was shortened by 0 bases and J by 2 bases, with 1 base between the two germline ends. The CDR3 length is 13 residues. Germline V gives CDR1 MDHEN, CDR2 SYDVKM. The CDR3 loop reads CASSLCNTGELFF. The CDR3 DNA sequence: TGTGCCAGCAGTTTATGCAACACCGGGGAGCTGTTTTTT.

This clonotype was detected ten times or more. The chain uses TRBV5-1 and TRBJ1-1, with D maybe TRBD1 (5 bases). This CDR3 is built from 15 residues. Germline-derived CDR1 and CDR2 are SGHRS and YFSETQ. Trimming removed 4 bases from V and 0 bases from J, with 13 bases in between. Here the CDR3 reads CASSRGPLMNTEAFF. CDR3 nucleotide sequence: TGCGCCAGCAGCCGGGGCCCGCTGATGAACACTGAAGCTTTCTTT.

This clonotype was seen repeatedly, ten times or more. The CDR3 here is CASRDLQGRGNYNEQFF. The CDR3 bases are TGTGCCAGCAGAGACCTCCAGGGCAGGGGAAACTACAATGAGCAGTTCTTC. The chain has TRBV7-9 and TRBJ2-1; tentative D call: TRBD1 (6 bases). This CDR3 has 17 residues. The V and J ends lost 6 bases and 3 bases respectively, with 21 bases between them. Germline CDR1 reads SEHNR; CDR2 reads FQNEAQ (reference sequence). Looking up the rest from reference TRBV7-9 and TRBJ2-1 gives the full variable domain: DTGVSQNPRHKITKRGQNVTFRCDPISEHNRLYWYRQTLGQGPEFLTYFQNEAQLEKSRLLSDRFSAERPKGSFSTLEIQRTEQGDSAMYLCASRDLQGRGNYNEQFFGPGTRLTVL.

This clonotype is judged medium-sized. V and J are TRBV4-3 and TRBJ2-3, with 8 nucleotides matching TRBD2. V shed 5 bases and J 3 bases; nucleotides not matched to a gene: 13. This CDR3 contains 17 residues. Germline-derived CDR1 and CDR2 are LGHNA and YSLEER. In DNA form, the CDR3 reads TGCGCCAGCAGCGCCGGGGGAAGCGGGAGTTGGACAGATACGCAGTATTTT. It codes for CASSAGGSGSWTDTQYF.

There are many counts of this clonotype. The chain is built from TRBV6-5 and TRBJ1-5, with 7 bases identical to TRBD1. The CDR3 sequence is 14 residues long. Per germline, CDR1 MNHEY and CDR2 SVGAGI. V was clipped by 9 bases and J by 8 bases; unmatched bases: 13. CDR3 coding DNA: TGTGCCAGTCAGACGGGGGCAGGGGGGAAGCCCCAGCATTTT. It specifies CASQTGAGGKPQHF.

This clonotype showed up many times. The genes are TRBV20-1 and TRBJ1-1; D gene uncertain. The CDR3 consists of 11 residues. In germline, CDR1 is DFQATT, CDR2 SNEGSKA (reference sequence). Between the trimmed V and J ends, which lost 3 bases and 2 bases, there was a span of 4 bases. The CDR3 nucleotides are TGCAGTGCTAGGGAAAACACTGAAGCTTTCTTT. Its translation: CSARENTEAFF.

J is TRBJ2-1 and V is TRBV2, with 8 positions matching TRBD2. CDR1 is SNHLY, CDR2 FYNNEI, per germline. The CDR3 totals 14 residues. With V trimmed by 4 bases and J by 10 bases, 9 bases remained unmatched. In nucleotides, the CDR3 is TGTGCCAGCAGTGCAGAAGCGGGGGCAAAGGAGCAGTTCTTC. Translation gives CASSAEAGAKEQFF.

This chain links TRBV7-8 with TRBJ2-1, with D uncertain. The CDR3 is 14 residues long. The germline V gene has CDR1 SGHVS and CDR2 FQNEAQ. V lost 1 base to trimming and J lost 5 bases, with 9 bases between them. Written as DNA, the CDR3 is TGTGCCAGCAGCTTAGTATGGGGTCACAATGAGCAGTTCTTC. This translates into CASSLVWGHNEQFF.

This clonotype was detected many times. V and J are TRBV7-2 and TRBJ1-1, with 10 bases matching TRBD1. Unmatched junction bases numbered 12, after V lost 4 bases and J lost 4 bases. This CDR3 comprises 17 residues. Germline V gene sequence: CDR1 SGHTA, CDR2 FQGNSA. In DNA, the CDR3 is TGTGCCAGCAGCTCTGGCATGGGACAGGGGTGGGTCACTGAAGCTTTCTTT. This encodes CASSSGMGQGWVTEAFF.

Many counts were recorded for this clonotype. The chain has TRBV6-5 and TRBJ2-5; no reliable D call. Germline V gene lookup returns CDR1 MNHEY and CDR2 SVGAGI. The CDR3 contains 14 residues. V gave up 0 bases and J gave up 1 base, with 6 bases separating them. The CDR3: CASSYSYIQETQYF. The CDR3 nucleotides read TGTGCCAGCAGTTACTCCTATATCCAAGAGACCCAGTACTTC.

There are many counts of this clonotype. The chain has TRBV27 and TRBJ2-7; D perhaps matches TRBD1 (6 bases). Trimming took off 6 bases at V and 3 bases at J, with 9 bases between the two ends. Germline CDR1 is MNHEY and CDR2 is SMNVEV (reference sequence). The CDR3 sequence is 12 residues long. The CDR3 reads CASSVDSYEQYF. The CDR3, as DNA: TGTGCCAGCAGCGTGGACAGCTACGAGCAGTACTTC.

This clonotype was picked up many times. J is TRBJ2-7 and V is TRBV29-1, with TRBD2 identical over 9 bases. The CDR3 extends over 14 amino acids. The J segment lost 4 bases and the V segment lost 5 bases, leaving 9 bases of the junction unmatched. Germline V gives CDR1 SQVTM, CDR2 ANQGSEA. The CDR3 coding sequence is TGCAGCGTTTCAGGACTAGCGTCACGGTACGAGCAGTACTTC. Translated: CSVSGLASRYEQYF.

This clonotype counts as medium-sized. The genes are TRBV7-3 and TRBJ2-6, with D perhaps TRBD2 (5 bases). This CDR3 comprises 16 residues. Germline V gives CDR1 SGHTA, CDR2 FQGTGA. Trimming took 5 bases from V and 2 from J, leaving 13 bases between them. CDR3 in amino acids: CASSPNRGAGANVLTF. Here the CDR3 DNA reads TGTGCCAGCAGCCCCAACCGGGGAGCTGGGGCCAACGTCCTGACTTTC.